This TCR beta chain was sequenced for a study of monozygotic twins with cystic fibrosis. Study-wide results and caveats: Low clonality (median about 0.0095) suggested a mostly naive repertoire. Unrelated CF individuals shared fewer identical clonotypes than monozygotic CF twins.

As regards this clone: Its specificity is unknown.

Trimming removed 5 bases at V and 4 bases at J, with 14 bases between. The CDR3 has 15 residues. Germline assignment: CDR1 SEHNR and CDR2 FQNEAQ (reference sequence). Sequenced by immunoSEQ multiplex PCR; TCRdb stores in-frame clones only, minus some. The top ten hold just under 0.9% of the sample, which has around 30,000 clones, around four fifths seen once. This clonotype was obtained from a girl aged 2-10 years with cystic fibrosis. The chain joins TRBV7-9 to TRBJ1-4; D remains unclear. The sample was blood. The CDR3 reads CASSPSLGGNEKLFF. CDR3 coding DNA: TGTGCCAGCAGCCCTAGTCTAGGCGGTAATGAAAAACTGTTTTTT.